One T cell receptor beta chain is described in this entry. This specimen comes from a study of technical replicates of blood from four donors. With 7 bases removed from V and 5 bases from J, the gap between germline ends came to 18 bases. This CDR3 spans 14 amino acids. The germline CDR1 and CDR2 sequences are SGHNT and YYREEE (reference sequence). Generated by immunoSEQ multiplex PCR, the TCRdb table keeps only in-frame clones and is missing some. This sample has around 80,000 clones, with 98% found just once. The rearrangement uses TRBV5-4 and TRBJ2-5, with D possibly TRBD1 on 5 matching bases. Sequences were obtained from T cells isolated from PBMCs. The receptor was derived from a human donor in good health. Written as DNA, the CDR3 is TGTGCCAGCGGGGCAGTCGGTCCTCGGGAGACCCAGTACTTC. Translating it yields CASGAVGPRETQYF.